These 23 T cell receptor beta chains came from one sample sequenced in a study of blood T cell repertoires in COVID-19. Only in-frame clones appear in the TCRdb table, and some are missing; sequencing was by immunoSEQ multiplex PCR. This table has fewer than 300,000 clones, roughly 83% appearing once. Specimen: peripheral blood. The source of these receptors is a human donor with COVID-19, enrolled during active disease. The donor label of this sample is uncertain.

The genes are TRBV4-1 and TRBJ2-5, with 7 bases fitting TRBD2. This CDR3 spans 14 amino acids. Unmatched junction bases numbered 1, after V lost 2 bases and J lost 1 base. CDR1 is MGHRA, CDR2 YSYEKL, per germline. The CDR3 is CASSQSSGQETQYF. As DNA, the CDR3 is TGCGCCAGCAGCCAATCTAGCGGCCAAGAGACCCAGTACTTC.

This chain links TRBV4-3 with TRBJ1-5; 7 nucleotides match TRBD1. CDR1 is LGHNA and CDR2 is YSLEER in the germline V gene. V gave up 2 bases and J gave up 4 bases; unmatched junction bases: 2. CDR3 length equals 14 residues. CDR3: CASSQYRGNQPQHF. The CDR3 DNA sequence: TGCGCCAGCAGCCAATACAGGGGAAATCAGCCCCAGCATTTT.

The chain links TRBV28 to TRBJ2-3, with 7 bases that match TRBD2. The trim removed 3 bases at V and 4 bases at J, leaving 10 bases unmatched. The germline CDR1 and CDR2 sequences are MDHEN and SYDVKM. The CDR3 runs to 16 residues. The CDR3: CASSLAGGGSPDTQYF. The CDR3 nucleotides are TGTGCCAGCAGTTTGGCAGGAGGCGGGAGCCCAGATACGCAGTATTTT.

The chain uses TRBV28 and TRBJ1-6; no definite D call. Germline CDR1 reads MDHEN; CDR2 reads SYDVKM. Trimming removed 7 bases at V and 7 bases at J, with 14 bases between. This CDR3 is 14 amino acids long. The CDR3: CASIGGMGNSPLHF. The CDR3 region has the DNA TGTGCCAGCATCGGAGGTATGGGGAATTCACCCCTCCACTTT.

CDR3 region: CASSRQGEEGYTF. The CDR3 coding sequence is TGTGCCAGCAGCCGACAGGGCGAGGAAGGCTACACCTTC. J is TRBJ1-2 and V is TRBV5-4; 7 nucleotides match TRBD1. After removal of 4 bases from V and 8 bases from J, the junction contained 8 bases not matched to a gene. The CDR3 length is 13 residues. CDR1 and CDR2 from the germline V gene are SGHNT and YYREEE (reference sequence).

This rearrangement joins TRBV28 to TRBJ1-2, with a tentative D call TRBD1 (5 bases). The CDR3 is 13 amino acids. Trimming removed 10 bases at V and 4 bases at J, with 16 bases between. Per the germline V gene, CDR1 is MDHEN and CDR2 is SYDVKM. The CDR3, as DNA: TGTGCCACACACGGGACTACCGTCTATGGCTACACCTTC. Translating gives CATHGTTVYGYTF.

The chain carries TRBV18 and TRBJ1-1; unclear D gene. Germline V CDR1 and CDR2: KGHSH, LQKENI. The CDR3 contains 14 residues. The V end was cut by 1 base, the J end by 2 bases, with 8 bases between. CDR3 in DNA: TGTGCCAGCTCACCACGGAGCCAAAACACTGAAGCTTTCTTT. Its translation: CASSPRSQNTEAFF.

This rearrangement joins TRBV7-3 to TRBJ2-1; 7 bases align to TRBD2. CDR3 length equals 14 residues. With 4 bases clipped from V and 8 bases from J, the junction kept 8 bases outside the gene matches. Germline CDR1 reads SGHTA; CDR2 reads FQGTGA. CDR3 DNA: TGTGCCAGCAGCTCCCGGACTAGTGGCGATGAGCAGTTCTTC. Residues: CASSSRTSGDEQFF.

The rearrangement links TRBV28 to TRBJ1-1; D gene ambiguous. From germline, CDR1 is MDHEN and CDR2 SYDVKM. This CDR3 comprises 10 residues. Trimming shortened V by 10 bases and J by 4 bases, and 7 bases separated the two germline ends. The CDR3 bases are TGTGCCACGAGGCGCACTGAAGCTTTCTTT. Its protein product is CATRRTEAFF.

This clone was seen once. V usage is TRBV10-3 and J usage is TRBJ2-5, with 9 bases fitting TRBD2. There are 13 residues in the CDR3. V lost 11 bases and J lost 5; bases outside the gene matches: 9. Per the germline V gene, CDR1 is ENHRY and CDR2 is SYGVKD. The CDR3 is CAASLAGWETQYF. CDR3 DNA sequence: TGTGCCGCCAGCCTAGCGGGATGGGAGACCCAGTACTTC.

The chain joins TRBV5-1 to TRBJ2-7; D is possibly TRBD1 (6 bases). The CDR3 is 14 amino acids. CDR1 is SGHRS and CDR2 is YFSETQ in the germline V gene. Trimming took off 0 bases at V and 5 bases at J, with 12 bases between the two ends. For the CDR3, the DNA is TGCGCCAGCAGCTTGGTGGGGGCGCTTAACGAGCAGTACTTC. This sequence encodes CASSLVGALNEQYF.

The chain recombines TRBV18 with TRBJ2-5; D uncertain. The CDR3 loop spans 15 amino acids. In germline, CDR1 is KGHSH, CDR2 LQKENI. Trimming took 3 bases from V and 5 from J, leaving 16 bases between them. The CDR3 DNA is TGTGCCAGCTCACCCGAGGCAGATTCTACGGAGACCCAGTACTTC. It yields the protein CASSPEADSTETQYF.

This chain links TRBV30 with TRBJ2-3; D is perhaps TRBD2 (6 bases). The CDR3 totals 16 residues. Germline assignment: CDR1 GTSNPN and CDR2 SVGIG (reference sequence). The V gene lost 0 bases and the J gene lost 0 bases, with 13 bases spanning the gap. In DNA form, the CDR3 reads TGTGCCTGGAGTGTACTGGGGAGGCAGAGCACAGATACGCAGTATTTT. Translating gives CAWSVLGRQSTDTQYF.

The gene calls are TRBV5-4 and TRBJ1-4, with unresolved D. CDR3 length: 14 residues. Between the trimmed V and J ends, which lost 0 bases and 8 bases, there was a span of 11 bases. Per germline, CDR1 SGHNT and CDR2 YYREEE (reference sequence). CDR3 nucleotide sequence: TGTGCCAGCAGCTTGGGCACTCTACAGGAAAAACTGTTTTTT. It is translated as CASSLGTLQEKLFF.

This chain connects TRBV7-8 to TRBJ2-7, with 7 nucleotides matching TRBD2. V lost 5 bases, J lost 0 bases, and 4 bases stayed unmatched. Germline assignment: CDR1 SGHVS and CDR2 FQNEAQ. The CDR3 consists of 14 residues. The CDR3 coding sequence is TGTGCCAGCAGCCCGAGGACTAGCTCCTACGAGCAGTACTTC. Amino acid sequence: CASSPRTSSYEQYF.

The J gene is TRBJ1-2, the V gene TRBV30, with D possibly matching TRBD1 (6 bases). Germline V lookup: CDR1 GTSNPN, CDR2 SVGIG (reference sequence). V was trimmed by 0 bases and J by 7 bases, leaving 18 bases between them. The CDR3 sequence is 15 residues long. Here the CDR3 reads CAWSVLRGPMGGYTF. CDR3 DNA sequence: TGTGCCTGGAGTGTACTCAGGGGACCCATGGGTGGCTACACCTTC.

The chain employs TRBV9 and TRBJ2-1; a weak D match, TRBD2 (6 bases). This CDR3 is built from 15 residues. The germline V and J ends were trimmed by 1 base and 4 bases, with 12 bases remaining between them. Per the germline V gene, CDR1 is SGDLS and CDR2 is YYNGEE. This chain's CDR3 is CASSVPGSGYNEQFF. Here the CDR3 DNA reads TGTGCCAGCAGCGTACCCGGGAGTGGGTACAATGAGCAGTTCTTC.

The CDR3 sequence is CASSRPGLAGVGEQFF. CDR3 sequence (DNA): TGTGCCAGCAGTCGGCCAGGACTAGCGGGAGTTGGTGAGCAGTTCTTC. The chain joins TRBV7-8 to TRBJ2-1; 13 nucleotides align to TRBD2. V trimming: 6 bases; J trimming: 9 bases; junction bases outside the gene matches: 11. In germline, CDR1 is SGHVS, CDR2 FQNEAQ. This CDR3 region has 16 residues. The full variable domain, with the rest looked up from reference TRBV7-8 and TRBJ2-1, is GAGVSQSPRYKVAKRGQDVALRCDPISGHVSLFWYQQALGQGPEFLTYFQNEAQLDKSGLPSDRFFAERPEGSVSTLKIQRTQQEDSAVYLCASSRPGLAGVGEQFFGPGTRLTVL.

The genes are TRBV6-5 and TRBJ1-1; D remains ambiguous. The V and J ends lost 6 bases and 1 base respectively, with 9 bases between them. There are 13 residues in the CDR3. Germline assignment: CDR1 MNHEY and CDR2 SVGAGI. The CDR3 loop reads CASRVSGNTEAFF. CDR3 bases: TGTGCCAGCAGAGTCAGCGGGAACACTGAAGCTTTCTTT.

This chain connects TRBV6-6 to TRBJ2-7, with 10 nucleotides matching TRBD1. Germline V gene lookup returns CDR1 MNHNY and CDR2 SVGAGI (reference sequence). The CDR3 runs to 14 residues. V dropped 5 bases and J dropped 5; count of bases not matched to a gene: 6. CDR3 nucleotide sequence: TGTGCCAGCAGTCGACAGGGGGCGGTCAACGAGCAGTACTTC. It codes for CASSRQGAVNEQYF.

A single count supports this clone. The chain uses TRBV3-1 (or the pseudogene TRBV3-2) and TRBJ2-1; 8 bases line up with TRBD2. The CDR3 sequence is 15 residues long. V trimming: 6 bases; J trimming: 5 bases; junction bases outside the gene matches: 9. Germline V gene sequence: CDR1 LGHDT, CDR2 YNNKEL (reference sequence). The CDR3 sequence is CASRPSGSKDNEQFF. CDR3 bases: TGTGCCAGCAGACCCAGCGGGAGTAAAGACAATGAGCAGTTCTTC.

The chain has TRBV6-5 and TRBJ2-7; TRBD2 matches at 8 bases. The germline CDR1 and CDR2 sequences are MNHEY and SVGAGI. The CDR3 covers 13 residues. Trimming cost V 6 bases and J 7 bases; bases outside gene matches: 8. The DNA for the CDR3 is TGTGCCAGCAGCCAATCGGGGGGGCGGGAGCAGTACTTC. Residues: CASSQSGGREQYF.

The chain carries TRBV9 and TRBJ2-4, with D possibly TRBD2 on 6 matching bases. V was trimmed by 3 bases and J by 3 bases, leaving 19 bases between them. The CDR3 covers 17 residues. The V gene's germline CDR1 is SGDLS and CDR2 YYNGEE. The CDR3 region has the DNA TGTGCCAGCAGCGAAAGGCCCGGCGAAGCGGGCAAAAACATTCAGTACTTC. Residues: CASSERPGEAGKNIQYF. Using reference TRBV9 and TRBJ2-4 for the parts outside the CDR3, the full variable domain is DSGVTQTPKHLITATGQRVTLRCSPRSGDLSVYWYQQSLDQGLQFLIQYYNGEERAKGNILERFSAQQFPDLHSELNLSSLELGDSALYFCASSERPGEAGKNIQYFGAGTRLSVL.